The 27 T cell receptor beta chains below come from one sample, sequenced in a study of human T cells and chemical hapten exposure. In TCRdb, the RACE reads were re-called with MiXCR into one record per CDR3 protein. The sample yields some 350,000 distinct CDR3 sequences, roughly 6% seen once. Time point meaning: patch test 2, 6 weeks after DPC sensitization. Treatment described: therapeutic diphenylcyclopropenone sensitization with weekly scalp DPC. This specimen consisted of whole blood, obtained in connection with sensitization to the hapten diphenylcyclopropenone (DPC). The receptors were sampled from a woman younger than 30 with alopecia areata. Some clones in this sample may be carry-over from other donors' samples.

The chain couples TRBV6-5 to TRBJ1-5; a weak D match, TRBD1 (6 bases). The ends were cut back, 6 bases at V and 3 bases at J, with 15 bases in the middle. Germline CDR1 reads MNHEY; CDR2 reads SVGAGI. This CDR3 comprises 15 residues. Here the CDR3 DNA reads TGTGCCAGCAGGAAGACAGGAGCCACCAATCAGCCCCAGCATTTT. Its translation is CASRKTGATNQPQHF.

This clonotype was seen ten or more times. V is TRBV12-3 or TRBV12-4 and J is TRBJ1-1; no reliable D call. V was cut by 5 bases and J by 4 bases, with 14 bases left in between. This CDR3 region has 14 residues. CDR3 amino acids: CASSARNTLTEAFF. The CDR3 DNA is TGTGCCAGCAGTGCGCGTAATACGCTCACTGAAGCTTTCTTT.

This clonotype was seen ten or more times. This sequence joins TRBV6-1 and TRBJ2-7; possible D gene TRBD1, 5 bases. The CDR3 length is 12 residues. V was trimmed by 2 bases and J by 3 bases, leaving 5 bases between them. Germline CDR1 is MNHNS and CDR2 is SASEGT. The chain's CDR3 is CASSEQGYEQYF. CDR3 in DNA: TGTGCCAGCAGTGAACAGGGCTACGAGCAGTACTTC.

Ten or more counts support this clonotype. J is TRBJ1-2 and V is TRBV18; D call uncertain. The CDR3 is 13 amino acids. From germline, CDR1 is KGHSH and CDR2 LQKENI. Trimming stripped 3 bases from V and 7 bases from J, with 12 bases between. The CDR3 DNA reads TGTGCCAGCTCACCCCCCTCCTCCGGTGGCTACACCTTC. It specifies CASSPPSSGGYTF.

This clonotype was found a few times. V and J are TRBV11-2 and TRBJ2-6; no reliable D call. From germline, CDR1 is SGHAT and CDR2 FQNNGV. V lost 7 bases, J lost 4 bases, and 14 bases lay in between. The CDR3 length is 15 residues. DNA for the CDR3: TGTGCCAGCATTAACGGGTGGGCCGGGGCCAACGTCCTGACTTTC. It specifies CASINGWAGANVLTF.

This clonotype was found a few times. The chain has TRBV6-6 and TRBJ2-3; unclear D gene. This CDR3 has 12 amino acids. V was shortened by 4 bases and J by 7 bases, with 9 bases between the two germline ends. The germline V gene encodes CDR1 MNHNY and CDR2 SVGAGI (reference sequence). Here the CDR3 DNA reads TGTGCCAGCAGTTCACCCATCCATACGCAGTATTTT. It encodes CASSSPIHTQYF.

This clonotype has ten or more counts. This rearrangement joins TRBV4-2 to TRBJ1-3; tentatively, D is TRBD1 (5 bases). Germline V CDR1 and CDR2: LGHNA, YNFKEQ. Trimming shortened V by 3 bases and J by 1 base, and 16 bases separated the two germline ends. The CDR3 has 17 residues. CDR3: CASSQDPGRFSGNTIYF. In nucleotides, the CDR3 is TGTGCCAGCAGCCAGGATCCGGGACGCTTTTCTGGAAACACCATATATTTT.

The chain links TRBV3-1 to TRBJ1-2; D remains ambiguous. With 0 bases removed from V and 8 bases from J, the gap between germline ends came to 13 bases. The CDR3 length is 14 residues. Per the germline V gene, CDR1 is LGHDT and CDR2 is YNNKEL (reference sequence). The CDR3 nucleotides are TGTGCCAGCAGCCAAGACTCATCGATTAGCGGCTACACCTTC. Protein: CASSQDSSISGYTF. The full variable domain, with the rest looked up from reference TRBV3-1 and TRBJ1-2, is DTAVSQTPKYLVTQMGNDKSIKCEQNLGHDTMYWYKQDSKKFLKIMFSYNNKELIINETVPNRFSPKSPDKAHLNLHINSLELGDSAVYFCASSQDSSISGYTFGSGTRLTVV.

The sample holds a few counts of this clonotype. The chain links TRBV9 to TRBJ1-6; tentative D call: TRBD1 (5 bases). With 4 bases removed from V and 7 bases from J, the gap between germline ends came to 18 bases. CDR1 and CDR2 (germline): SGDLS, YYNGEE. The CDR3 extends over 16 amino acids. CDR3 nucleotide sequence: TGTGCCAGCAGCCTAGACCCAGGGACCAAAAATTCACCCCTCCACTTT. It specifies CASSLDPGTKNSPLHF.

Many counts were recorded for this clonotype. The chain is built from TRBV3-1 and TRBJ1-1; 9 bases match TRBD1. V trimming: 8 bases; J trimming: 4 bases; junction bases outside the gene matches: 8. Per the germline V gene, CDR1 is LGHDT and CDR2 is YNNKEL (reference sequence). The CDR3 has 14 residues. The CDR3 coding sequence is TGTGCCAGCGGGCACAGGGGGCTCGGCACTGAAGCTTTCTTT. It encodes CASGHRGLGTEAFF. The whole variable domain, filled in from reference TRBV3-1 and TRBJ1-1, reads DTAVSQTPKYLVTQMGNDKSIKCEQNLGHDTMYWYKQDSKKFLKIMFSYNNKELIINETVPNRFSPKSPDKAHLNLHINSLELGDSAVYFCASGHRGLGTEAFFGQGTRLTVV.

This clonotype has at least ten counts. The V and J genes are TRBV7-9 and TRBJ1-2, with TRBD1 as a possible D gene (5 bases). This CDR3 spans 15 amino acids. The V end lost 8 bases, the J end lost 4 bases, and 20 bases lay between the germline ends. Germline lookup yields CDR1 SEHNR and CDR2 FQNEAQ (reference sequence). The CDR3 protein is CASHMGTGKIYGYTF. The CDR3 nucleotides read TGTGCCAGCCACATGGGGACCGGCAAAATCTATGGCTACACCTTC.

The rearrangement uses TRBV7-3 and TRBJ1-5; D unresolved. The V and J ends lost 1 base and 5 bases respectively, with 6 bases between them. CDR1 and CDR2 from the germline V gene are SGHTA and FQGTGA. This CDR3 contains 13 residues. CDR3 region: CASSLKADQPQHF. The CDR3 DNA sequence: TGTGCCAGCAGCTTAAAGGCAGATCAGCCCCAGCATTTT.

J is TRBJ1-5 and V is TRBV6-5, with D possibly being TRBD1 (5 bases). This CDR3 contains 15 residues. In germline, CDR1 is MNHEY, CDR2 SVGAGI. Trimming shortened V by 3 bases and J by 6 bases, and 15 bases separated the two germline ends. CDR3 DNA: TGTGCCAGCAGTTATACGCAGGGCAGGTCTCAGCCCCAGCATTTT. The encoded protein is CASSYTQGRSQPQHF.

This clonotype has more than one count but fewer than ten. The chain uses TRBV6-5 and TRBJ1-1, with no clear D. Per the germline V gene, CDR1 is MNHEY and CDR2 is SVGAGI. The CDR3 runs to 13 residues. Between the trimmed V and J ends, which lost 2 bases and 6 bases, there was a span of 10 bases. The CDR3 DNA sequence: TGTGCCAGCAGTTACGTCAATTCCGCTGAAGCTTTCTTT. It translates to CASSYVNSAEAFF.

This clonotype was counted many times. This chain uses TRBV4-3 with TRBJ1-2, with D perhaps TRBD1 (6 bases). V lost 0 bases and J lost 4, with 18 bases in between. The germline V gene has CDR1 LGHNA and CDR2 YSLEER. The CDR3 has 17 residues. The CDR3 nucleotides read TGCGCCAGCAGCCAAGATGCAGGGCCCGTAGGGGGCTATGGCTACACCTTC. Translation: CASSQDAGPVGGYGYTF.

This clonotype has at least ten counts. The V and J genes are TRBV9 and TRBJ1-3; TRBD1 matches at 7 bases. V trimming: 5 bases; J trimming: 0 bases; junction bases outside the gene matches: 5. The germline gives CDR1 SGDLS, CDR2 YYNGEE. The CDR3 runs to 15 residues. CDR3 coding DNA: TGTGCCAGCAGTGAAACAGGGGCCTCTGGAAACACCATATATTTT. It specifies CASSETGASGNTIYF.

The V and J genes are TRBV7-2 and TRBJ1-6; TRBD1 is a possible D gene (5 bases). Trimming took off 0 bases at V and 3 bases at J, with 9 bases between the two ends. The CDR3 extends over 16 amino acids. Germline V gene data show CDR1 as SGHTA and CDR2 as FQGNSA. The CDR3: CASSLAQGLYNSPLHF. In DNA form, the CDR3 reads TGTGCCAGCAGCTTAGCGCAGGGTCTCTATAATTCACCCCTCCACTTT. The whole variable domain, filled in from reference TRBV7-2 and TRBJ1-6, reads GAGVSQSPSNKVTEKGKDVELRCDPISGHTALYWYRQSLGQGLEFLIYFQGNSAPDKSGLPSDRFSAERTGGSVSTLTIQRTQQEDSAVYLCASSLAQGLYNSPLHFGNGTRLTVT.

The chain employs TRBV10-3 and TRBJ1-2, with D tentatively TRBD1 (6 bases). Trimming left V 2 bases short and J 7 bases short, with 11 bases between. The germline V gene has CDR1 ENHRY and CDR2 SYGVKD. The CDR3 sequence is 13 residues long. The chain's CDR3 is CAISEVAGVGYTF. The DNA of the CDR3 is TGTGCCATCAGTGAGGTCGCAGGGGTTGGCTACACCTTC.

This clonotype was detected ten times or more. V and J are TRBV14 and TRBJ1-6, with no clear D. CDR1 SGHDN and CDR2 FVKESK come from the germline V gene. This CDR3 region has 16 residues. With 1 base removed from V and 9 bases from J, the gap between germline ends came to 16 bases. CDR3 nucleotides: TGTGCCAGCAGCCAAGGGCGGCAGGCCAATCTTTCACCCCTCCACTTT. Translated: CASSQGRQANLSPLHF.

Ten or more counts support this clonotype. The gene calls are TRBV4-3 and TRBJ2-7; D perhaps matches TRBD2 (5 bases). CDR1 and CDR2 from the germline V gene are LGHNA and YSLEER. The CDR3 is 15 residues long. V was cut by 0 bases and J by 2 bases, with 11 bases left in between. The CDR3 is CASSQDLSSPYEQYF. The CDR3, as DNA: TGCGCCAGCAGCCAAGATCTTTCTAGCCCCTACGAGCAGTACTTC.

The sample holds many counts of this clonotype. The gene calls are TRBV4-3 and TRBJ1-4; TRBD1 agrees at 8 bases. Per germline, CDR1 LGHNA and CDR2 YSLEER. Trimming cost V 0 bases and J 6 bases; bases outside gene matches: 15. The CDR3 has 19 residues. As DNA, the CDR3 is TGCGCCAGCAGCCAAGATCCCCCTTTAGGACAGGGCGGGGATGAAAAACTGTTTTTT. Translation: CASSQDPPLGQGGDEKLFF.

The V and J genes are TRBV3-1 and TRBJ2-2; 9 bases fit TRBD1. Germline trimming cut 8 bases from V and 5 bases from J; bases unmatched to any gene: 6. Germline lookup yields CDR1 LGHDT and CDR2 YNNKEL (reference sequence). This CDR3 region has 14 residues. DNA for the CDR3: TGTGCCAGCGGCGACAGGGGGTGGACCGGGGAGCTGTTTTTT. It translates to CASGDRGWTGELFF.

This clonotype appeared a few times. V gene TRBV7-2 combines with J gene TRBJ1-2; D call uncertain. V shed 1 base and J shed 8 bases, with 11 bases lying between them. Germline V gene lookup returns CDR1 SGHTA and CDR2 FQGNSA. This CDR3 spans 13 amino acids. The CDR3 spells CASSLGIILGYTF. Here the CDR3 DNA reads TGTGCCAGCAGCTTAGGCATTATTCTGGGCTACACCTTC.

This clonotype was found a few times. The V gene is TRBV7-2, the J gene TRBJ1-2, with D possibly being TRBD1 (5 bases). CDR1 and CDR2 from the germline V gene are SGHTA and FQGNSA. The germline V and J ends were trimmed by 6 bases and 2 bases, with 16 bases remaining between them. The CDR3 sequence is 15 residues long. This CDR3 reads CASSEAGQANYGYTF. The CDR3 DNA sequence: TGTGCCAGCAGTGAAGCTGGACAAGCCAACTATGGCTACACCTTC.

This clonotype was observed many times. This chain links TRBV20-1 with TRBJ2-3, with 8 positions matching TRBD2. The CDR3 has 15 amino acids. V lost 6 bases to trimming and J lost 2 bases; unmatched junction nucleotides: 10. The germline V gene encodes CDR1 DFQATT and CDR2 SNEGSKA (reference sequence). The chain's CDR3 is CSAPAAGGSTDTQYF. CDR3 DNA: TGCAGTGCGCCGGCGGCGGGGGGATCCACAGATACGCAGTATTTT.

This clonotype was detected only a few times. The rearrangement links TRBV19 to TRBJ2-3; 7 bases agree with TRBD2. In germline, CDR1 is LNHDA, CDR2 SQIVND (reference sequence). The CDR3 loop spans 14 amino acids. After removal of 4 bases from V and 4 bases from J, the junction contained 5 bases not matched to a gene. Here the CDR3 reads CASSRTAGADTQYF. CDR3 sequence (DNA): TGTGCCAGTAGTAGGACGGCGGGGGCAGATACGCAGTATTTT.

CDR3 in amino acids: CASSPQWGRGSYNEQFF. In nucleotides, the CDR3 is TGTGCCAGCAGCCCTCAGTGGGGTAGGGGCTCCTACAATGAGCAGTTCTTC. The chain uses TRBV7-2 and TRBJ2-1; tentatively, D is TRBD1 (5 bases). The germline CDR1 and CDR2 sequences are SGHTA and FQGNSA. V dropped 5 bases and J dropped 0 bases, with 17 bases sitting between them. The CDR3 covers 17 residues.